The rows below give T cell receptor beta chains drawn from one sample of a study of early T cells in non-severe SARS-CoV-2 infection. Via MiXCR, TCRdb re-called the 5' RACE reads, giving one row per CDR3 protein. The table records tens of thousands of distinct CDR3 sequences, 15% of them present only once. Material for sequencing was whole blood. Every receptor here comes from an adult who was a healthcare worker with PCR-confirmed SARS-CoV-2 infection or an uninfected control (not recorded which). CDR3s include the opening cysteine and the closing phenylalanine or tryptophan. D genes are given only for firm matches. Clone sizes are given selectively: once, few, many, or a class where the clone is expanded.

d_call j_call clone_size v_call cdr3_aa cdr3_nt
- TRBJ2-1 few TRBV5-1 CASSLRDPAYNEQFF TGCGCCAGCAGCTTGAGGGACCCGGCCTACAATGAGCAGTTCTTC
- TRBJ2-3 few TRBV5-1 CASSFRELTDTQYF TGCGCCAGCAGCTTCCGGGAACTCACAGATACGCAGTATTTT
TRBD1 TRBJ2-5 few TRBV6-6 CASSYRGGLETQYF TGTGCCAGCAGTTACCGAGGGGGCCTAGAGACCCAGTACTTC
- TRBJ2-2 many TRBV7-9 CASSAGTSTGELFF TGTGCCAGCAGCGCCGGGACTTCCACCGGGGAGCTGTTTTTT
- TRBJ2-2 few TRBV28 CASSYPGVPGELFF TGTGCCAGCAGTTACCCCGGGGTCCCCGGGGAGCTGTTTTTT
TRBD1 TRBJ1-2 many TRBV7-9 CASTPGTGYYGYTF TGTGCCAGCACCCCCGGGACAGGGTATTATGGCTACACCTTC
- TRBJ1-3 - TRBV9 CASSLNQGPGNTIYF TGTGCCAGCAGCCTCAATCAGGGACCTGGAAACACCATATATTTT
- TRBJ1-2 few TRBV6-6 CASSYARTIFYGYTF TGTGCCAGCAGTTACGCGAGGACTATCTTCTATGGCTACACCTTC
TRBD1 TRBJ2-3 few TRBV20-1 CSAPDRAADTQYF TGCAGTGCTCCAGACAGGGCCGCAGATACGCAGTATTTT
- TRBJ2-5 - TRBV7-4 CASSLLRTDQETQYF TGTGCCAGCAGCCTACTCCGGACAGACCAAGAGACCCAGTACTTC
- TRBJ1-1 - TRBV12-3/TRBV12-4 CASKKRGRTEAFF TGTGCCAGCAAGAAACGGGGGCGCACTGAAGCTTTCTTT
- TRBJ1-1 - TRBV7-9 CASSFTGGAREAFF TGTGCCAGCAGCTTTACGGGGGGCGCAAGGGAAGCTTTCTTT
- TRBJ2-1 few TRBV10-3 CAISDRDNEQFF TGTGCCATCAGTGACAGGGACAATGAGCAGTTCTTC
- TRBJ1-4 - TRBV7-2 CASSLLGGKLFF TGTGCCAGCAGTCTTTTAGGGGGAAAACTGTTTTTT
- TRBJ2-1 many TRBV3-1 CASSQGQRPDNEQFF TGTGCCAGCAGCCAAGGACAGCGGCCGGACAATGAGCAGTTCTTC
TRBD1 TRBJ1-1 many TRBV4-1 CASSLRPEQGITEAFF TGCGCCAGCAGCCTCCGACCCGAACAGGGGATCACTGAAGCTTTCTTT
- TRBJ2-5 - TRBV5-1 CASSSTVGTQYF TGCGCCAGCAGCTCGACCGTTGGGACCCAGTACTTC
- TRBJ1-1 many TRBV18 CASSPSGNTGSEAFF TGTGCCAGCTCCCCGTCGGGCAACACCGGCTCTGAAGCTTTCTTT
TRBD2 TRBJ2-3 few TRBV4-1 CASSQISGITDTQYF TGCGCCAGCAGCCAAATTAGCGGGATCACAGATACGCAGTATTTT
TRBD1 TRBJ2-5 - TRBV29-1 CSVAQGQETQYF TGCAGCGTTGCACAGGGGCAAGAGACCCAGTACTTC
- TRBJ1-5 - TRBV7-2 CASSLAQGYQPQHF TGTGCCAGCAGCTTAGCCCAGGGATATCAGCCCCAGCATTTT
- TRBJ1-1 - TRBV28 CASSLGQGTEAFF TGTGCCAGCAGCCTAGGGCAGGGGACGGAAGCTTTCTTT
- TRBJ2-2 - TRBV2 CASSDGGELFF TGTGCCAGCAGTGACGGCGGGGAGCTGTTTTTT
- TRBJ1-2 many TRBV7-9 CASSQTRTEALGYTF TGTGCCAGCAGCCAAACGCGGACGGAGGCCCTTGGCTACACCTTC
TRBD2 TRBJ2-2 few TRBV4-2 CASSQTSGRMSGELFF TGTGCCAGCAGCCAAACTAGCGGGAGAATGTCCGGGGAGCTGTTTTTT
- TRBJ2-5 few TRBV20-1 CSAREVLGETQYF TGCAGTGCTAGAGAGGTACTCGGGGAGACCCAGTACTTC
- TRBJ1-1 - TRBV20-1 CSARRAFF TGCAGTGCTAGACGGGCTTTCTTT
- TRBJ2-7 - TRBV4-1 CASSPNKQGYSYEQYF TGCGCCAGCAGCCCAAACAAACAGGGTTACTCCTACGAGCAGTACTTC
- TRBJ2-6 many TRBV30 CAWRWGSGANVLTF TGTGCCTGGAGATGGGGGTCTGGGGCCAACGTCCTGACTTTC
- TRBJ2-5 - TRBV12-3/TRBV12-4 CASSTSKETQYF TGTGCCAGCAGTACCTCAAAAGAGACCCAGTACTTC
- TRBJ1-2 - TRBV5-6 CASSGNGYTF TGTGCCAGCAGCGGGAATGGCTACACCTTC
- TRBJ2-1 - TRBV9 CASSPLSSYNEQFF TGTGCCAGCAGCCCACTGAGCTCCTACAATGAGCAGTTCTTC
- TRBJ1-2 few TRBV12-3/TRBV12-4 CASSRQTANYGYTF TGTGCCAGCAGTAGGCAGACCGCTAACTATGGCTACACCTTC
TRBD2 TRBJ2-1 many TRBV6-5 CASRTLAGDGGNEQFF TGTGCCAGCCGCACTTTAGCGGGAGATGGGGGCAATGAGCAGTTCTTC
- TRBJ1-1 - TRBV4-1 CASSQSSGRNTEAFF TGCGCCAGCAGCCAGTCCTCGGGTCGGAACACTGAAGCTTTCTTT
- TRBJ2-7 many TRBV5-1 CASSSLHPLEEQYF TGCGCCAGCAGTTCATTACATCCGCTGGAGGAGCAGTACTTC
- TRBJ1-2 - TRBV7-9 CASSLEGGTYGYTF TGTGCCAGCAGCTTAGAGGGAGGCACCTATGGCTACACCTTC
- TRBJ2-7 - TRBV7-9 CASSSTVRGENEQYF TGTGCCAGCAGCTCTACGGTCAGGGGTGAGAACGAGCAGTACTTC
- TRBJ2-6 - TRBV5-4 CASSGAGANVLTF TGTGCCAGCAGCGGCGCTGGGGCCAACGTCCTGACTTTC
TRBD2 TRBJ2-7 - TRBV5-1 CASSLEVFAGDEQYF TGCGCCAGCAGCTTGGAAGTTTTCGCGGGGGACGAGCAGTACTTC
TRBD2 TRBJ2-1 few TRBV7-2 CASSSGTTYNEQFF TGTGCCAGCAGTAGCGGGACCACCTACAATGAGCAGTTCTTC
- TRBJ2-7 few TRBV25-1 CASSESGRVDEQYF TGTGCCAGCAGTGAATCGGGCAGGGTAGACGAGCAGTACTTC